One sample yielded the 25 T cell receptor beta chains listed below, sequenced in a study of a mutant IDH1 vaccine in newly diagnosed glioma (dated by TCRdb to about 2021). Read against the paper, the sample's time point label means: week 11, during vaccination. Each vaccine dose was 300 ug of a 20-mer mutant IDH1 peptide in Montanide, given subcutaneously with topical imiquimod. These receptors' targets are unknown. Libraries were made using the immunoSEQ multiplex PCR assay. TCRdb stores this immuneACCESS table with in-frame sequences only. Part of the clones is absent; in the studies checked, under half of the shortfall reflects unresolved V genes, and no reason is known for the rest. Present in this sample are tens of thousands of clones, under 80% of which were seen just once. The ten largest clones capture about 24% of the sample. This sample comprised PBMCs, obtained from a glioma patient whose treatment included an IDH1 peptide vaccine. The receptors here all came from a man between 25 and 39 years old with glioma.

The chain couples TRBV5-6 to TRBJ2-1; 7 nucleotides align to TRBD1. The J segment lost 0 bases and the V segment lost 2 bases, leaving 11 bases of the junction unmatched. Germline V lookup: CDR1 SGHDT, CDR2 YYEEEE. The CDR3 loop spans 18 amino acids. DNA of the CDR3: TGTGCCAGCAGCTTCGACAGGGCCCACTACAGCTCCTACAATGAGCAGTTCTTC. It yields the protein CASSFDRAHYSSYNEQFF. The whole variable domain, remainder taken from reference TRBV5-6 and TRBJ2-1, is DAGVTQSPTHLIKTRGQQVTLRCSPKSGHDTVSWYQQALGQGPQFIFQYYEEEERQRGNFPDRFSGHQFPNYSSELNVNALLLGDSALYLCASSFDRAHYSSYNEQFFGPGTRLTVL.

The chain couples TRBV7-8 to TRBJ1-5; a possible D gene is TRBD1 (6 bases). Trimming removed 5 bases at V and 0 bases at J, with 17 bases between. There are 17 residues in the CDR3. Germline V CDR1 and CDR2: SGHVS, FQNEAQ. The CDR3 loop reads CASSPRGQSYSNQPQHF. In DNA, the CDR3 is TGTGCCAGCAGCCCGAGAGGACAGTCCTATAGCAATCAGCCCCAGCATTTT.

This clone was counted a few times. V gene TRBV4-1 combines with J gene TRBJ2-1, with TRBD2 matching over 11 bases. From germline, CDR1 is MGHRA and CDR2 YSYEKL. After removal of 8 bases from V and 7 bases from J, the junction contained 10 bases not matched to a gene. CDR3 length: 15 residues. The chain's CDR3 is CASSLRLAGLNEQFF. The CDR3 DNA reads TGCGCCAGCTCCCTACGACTAGCGGGGTTGAATGAGCAGTTCTTC.

This CDR3 reads CASRLPRDSEAFF. CDR3 DNA: TGTGCCAGCAGGCTACCCCGGGACAGTGAAGCTTTCTTT. The chain joins TRBV6-5 to TRBJ1-1; 7 bases map to TRBD1. Trimming at V came to 6 bases and at J to 7 bases, leaving 8 bases not matched to a gene. The CDR3 runs 13 residues. Germline CDR1 MNHEY, CDR2 SVGAGI.

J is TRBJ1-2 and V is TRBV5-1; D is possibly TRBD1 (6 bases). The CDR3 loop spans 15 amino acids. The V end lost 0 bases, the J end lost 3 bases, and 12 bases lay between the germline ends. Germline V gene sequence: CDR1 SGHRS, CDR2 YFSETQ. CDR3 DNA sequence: TGCGCCAGCAGCTTGGAGGGGGTAACGGACTATGGCTACACCTTC. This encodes CASSLEGVTDYGYTF.

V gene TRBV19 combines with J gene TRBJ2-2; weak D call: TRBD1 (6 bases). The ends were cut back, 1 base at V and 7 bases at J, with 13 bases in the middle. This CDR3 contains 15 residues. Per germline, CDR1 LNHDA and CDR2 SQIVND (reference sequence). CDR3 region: CASSIGNRVNGELFF. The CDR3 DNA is TGTGCCAGTAGTATAGGTAACAGGGTTAACGGGGAGCTGTTTTTT.

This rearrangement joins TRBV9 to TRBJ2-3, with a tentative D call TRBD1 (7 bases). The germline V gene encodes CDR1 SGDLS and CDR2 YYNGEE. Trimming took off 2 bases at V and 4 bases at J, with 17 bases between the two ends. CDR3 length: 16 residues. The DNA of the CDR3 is TGTGCCAGCAGCGTTGGAGGGGGCTGGAAACCAGATACGCAGTATTTT. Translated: CASSVGGGWKPDTQYF.

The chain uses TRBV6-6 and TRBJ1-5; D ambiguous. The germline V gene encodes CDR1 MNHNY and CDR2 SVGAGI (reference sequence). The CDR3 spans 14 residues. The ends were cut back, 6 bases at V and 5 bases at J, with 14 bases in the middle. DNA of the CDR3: TGTGCCAGCAGCTTTAAAGGTATGGATCAGCCCCAGCATTTT. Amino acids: CASSFKGMDQPQHF.

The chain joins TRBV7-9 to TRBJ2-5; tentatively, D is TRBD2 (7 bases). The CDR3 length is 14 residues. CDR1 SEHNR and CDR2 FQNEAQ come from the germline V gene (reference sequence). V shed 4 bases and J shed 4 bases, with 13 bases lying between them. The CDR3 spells CASSSTRGGETQYF. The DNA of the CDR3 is TGTGCCAGCAGCTCCACGAGGGGGGGAGAGACCCAGTACTTC.

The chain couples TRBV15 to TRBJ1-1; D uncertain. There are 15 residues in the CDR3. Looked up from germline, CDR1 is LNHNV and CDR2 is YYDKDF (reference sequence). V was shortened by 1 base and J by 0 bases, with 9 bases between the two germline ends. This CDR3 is CATSRGSEMNTEAFF. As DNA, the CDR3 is TGTGCCACCAGCAGAGGGTCAGAAATGAACACTGAAGCTTTCTTT.

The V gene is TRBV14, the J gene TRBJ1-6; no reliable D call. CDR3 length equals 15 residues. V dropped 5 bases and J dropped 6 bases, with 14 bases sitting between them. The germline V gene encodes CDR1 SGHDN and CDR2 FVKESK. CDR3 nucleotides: TGTGCCAGCAGCGACGAAGGCCCCGGTAATTCACCCCTCCACTTT. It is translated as CASSDEGPGNSPLHF.

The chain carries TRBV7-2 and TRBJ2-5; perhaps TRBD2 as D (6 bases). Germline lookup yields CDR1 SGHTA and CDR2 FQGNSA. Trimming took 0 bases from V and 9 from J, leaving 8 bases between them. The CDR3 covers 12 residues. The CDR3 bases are TGTGCCAGCAGCTTAGCGGAGGGGCCCCAGTACTTC. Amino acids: CASSLAEGPQYF. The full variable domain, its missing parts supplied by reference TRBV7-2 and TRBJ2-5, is GAGVSQSPSNKVTEKGKDVELRCDPISGHTALYWYRQSLGQGLEFLIYFQGNSAPDKSGLPSDRFSAERTGGSVSTLTIQRTQQEDSAVYLCASSLAEGPQYFGPGTRLLVL.

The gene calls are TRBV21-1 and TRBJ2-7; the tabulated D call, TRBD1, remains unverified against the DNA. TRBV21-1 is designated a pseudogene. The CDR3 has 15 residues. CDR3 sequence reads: CASSYSRCHPYEQYF. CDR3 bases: TGTGCCAGCAGCTACAGTAGGTGCCATCCCTACGAGCAGTACTTC.

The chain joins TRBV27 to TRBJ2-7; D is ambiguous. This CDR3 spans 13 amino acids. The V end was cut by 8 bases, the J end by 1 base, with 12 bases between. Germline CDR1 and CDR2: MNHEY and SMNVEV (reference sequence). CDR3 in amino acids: CASGPERSYEQYF. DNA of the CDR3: TGTGCCAGCGGCCCAGAGCGTTCCTACGAGCAGTACTTC.

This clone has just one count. The CDR3 spells CAWSVRDTQYF. In DNA, the CDR3 is TGTGCCTGGAGTGTACGAGATACGCAGTATTTT. The J gene is TRBJ2-3, the V gene TRBV30; D remains ambiguous. The CDR3 has 11 amino acids. The ends were cut back, 0 bases at V and 5 bases at J, with 3 bases in the middle. The germline gives CDR1 GTSNPN, CDR2 SVGIG (reference sequence).

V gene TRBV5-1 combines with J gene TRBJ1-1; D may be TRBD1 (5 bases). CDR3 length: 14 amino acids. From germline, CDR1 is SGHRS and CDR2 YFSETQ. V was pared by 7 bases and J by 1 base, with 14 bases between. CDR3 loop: CASGLITGNTEAFF. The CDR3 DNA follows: TGCGCCAGCGGCCTAATCACAGGGAACACTGAAGCTTTCTTT. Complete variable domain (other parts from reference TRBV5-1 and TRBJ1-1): KAGVTQTPRYLIKTRGQQVTLSCSPISGHRSVSWYQQTPGQGLQFLFEYFSETQRNKGNFPGRFSGRQFSNSRSEMNVSTLELGDSALYLCASGLITGNTEAFFGQGTRLTVV.

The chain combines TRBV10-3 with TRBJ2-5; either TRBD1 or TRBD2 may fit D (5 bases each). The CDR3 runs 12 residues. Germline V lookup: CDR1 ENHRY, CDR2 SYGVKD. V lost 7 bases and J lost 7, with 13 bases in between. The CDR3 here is CAIKDQRGTQYF. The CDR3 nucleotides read TGTGCCATCAAAGACCAGAGGGGGACCCAGTACTTC.

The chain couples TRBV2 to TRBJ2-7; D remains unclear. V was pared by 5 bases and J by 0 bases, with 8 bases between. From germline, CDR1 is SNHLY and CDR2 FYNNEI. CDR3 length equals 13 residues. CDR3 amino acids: CASSNAPSYEQYF. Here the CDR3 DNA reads TGTGCCAGCAGTAACGCCCCCTCCTACGAGCAGTACTTC.

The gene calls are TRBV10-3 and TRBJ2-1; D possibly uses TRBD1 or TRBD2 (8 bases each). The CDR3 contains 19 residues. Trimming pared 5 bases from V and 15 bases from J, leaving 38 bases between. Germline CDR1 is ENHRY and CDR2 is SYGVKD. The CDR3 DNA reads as TGTGCCATCAGTAGACAGGGGACGGGTACTGCGGGGGGTCTTGAAGGTTGGTTCTTC. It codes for CAISRQGTGTAGGLEGWFF.

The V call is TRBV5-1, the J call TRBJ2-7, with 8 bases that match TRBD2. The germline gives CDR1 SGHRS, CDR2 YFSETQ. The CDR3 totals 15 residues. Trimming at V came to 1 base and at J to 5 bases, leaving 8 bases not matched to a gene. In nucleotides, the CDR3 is TGCGCCAGCAGCTTGCCCGGGACTAGAATGCACGAGCAGTACTTC. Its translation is CASSLPGTRMHEQYF.

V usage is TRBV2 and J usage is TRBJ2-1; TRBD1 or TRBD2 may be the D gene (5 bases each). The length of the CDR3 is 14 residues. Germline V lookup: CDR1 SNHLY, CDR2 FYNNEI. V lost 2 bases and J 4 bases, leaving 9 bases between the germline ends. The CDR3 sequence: CASSERDAYNEQFF. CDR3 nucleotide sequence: TGTGCCAGCAGTGAACGGGACGCATACAATGAGCAGTTCTTC.

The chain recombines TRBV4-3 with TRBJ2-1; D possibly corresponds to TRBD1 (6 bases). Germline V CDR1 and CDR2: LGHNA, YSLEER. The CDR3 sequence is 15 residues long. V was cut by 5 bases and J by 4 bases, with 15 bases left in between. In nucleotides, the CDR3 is TGCGCCAGCAGCGCAGACGGGACAAGGTACAATGAGCAGTTCTTC. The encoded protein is CASSADGTRYNEQFF.

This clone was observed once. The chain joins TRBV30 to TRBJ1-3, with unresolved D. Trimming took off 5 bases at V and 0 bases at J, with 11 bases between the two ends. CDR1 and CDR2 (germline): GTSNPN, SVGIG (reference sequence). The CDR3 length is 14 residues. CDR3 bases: TGTGCCTGGCTAGCCCCTTACTCTGGAAACACCATATATTTT. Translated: CAWLAPYSGNTIYF.

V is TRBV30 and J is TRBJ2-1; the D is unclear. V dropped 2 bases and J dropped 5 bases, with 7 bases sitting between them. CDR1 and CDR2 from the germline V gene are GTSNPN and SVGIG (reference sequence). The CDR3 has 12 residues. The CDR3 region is CAWSNTNNEQFF. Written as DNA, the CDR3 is TGTGCCTGGAGTAATACTAACAATGAGCAGTTCTTC.

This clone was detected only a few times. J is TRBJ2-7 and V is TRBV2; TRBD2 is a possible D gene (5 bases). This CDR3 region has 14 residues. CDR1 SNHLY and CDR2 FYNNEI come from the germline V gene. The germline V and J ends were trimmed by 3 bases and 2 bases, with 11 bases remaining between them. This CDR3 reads CASSDTRLTYEQYF. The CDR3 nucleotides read TGTGCCAGCAGTGACACGAGACTAACCTACGAGCAGTACTTC.